This record concerns one T cell receptor (beta chain) sequence. Its antigen is unidentified. One end of the junction fails to match germline, which may point to a read error. This entry belongs to a study of T cells in women clearing cervical HPV infection. Study details: Controls were women whose single incident HPV16 infection cleared within 12 months without precancer or cancer.

Findings and limits, study-wide: Richness differences could reflect unmeasured T-cell content per sample.

HPV was found by MY09/MY11 PCR and dot-blot genotyping. TCR beta CDR3 amplified by multiplex PCR from about 1,100 ng genomic DNA. Measured with immunoSEQ multiplex PCR; TCRdb has only the in-frame clones, and not every one. The table lists about 14,000 clones. Specimen: blood buffy coat. The sequence came from a woman aged 18 to 75 with a cervical HPV16 infection that either progressed to CIN3+ or cleared (not recorded which).

The sequenced CDR3 bases are TGCGCCAGCAGCCAAGATTACAGGGTTAACACCGGGGAG. It codes for CASSQDYRVNTGE. The whole CDR3 reads CASSQDYRVNTGELFF. V and J are TRBV4-2 and TRBJ2-2; tentatively, D is TRBD1 (6 bases). The read falls 3 residues short of the CDR3 end, and the missing part is taken from the germline J gene. This CDR3 spans 16 amino acids. Germline lookup yields CDR1 LGHNA and CDR2 YNFKEQ.